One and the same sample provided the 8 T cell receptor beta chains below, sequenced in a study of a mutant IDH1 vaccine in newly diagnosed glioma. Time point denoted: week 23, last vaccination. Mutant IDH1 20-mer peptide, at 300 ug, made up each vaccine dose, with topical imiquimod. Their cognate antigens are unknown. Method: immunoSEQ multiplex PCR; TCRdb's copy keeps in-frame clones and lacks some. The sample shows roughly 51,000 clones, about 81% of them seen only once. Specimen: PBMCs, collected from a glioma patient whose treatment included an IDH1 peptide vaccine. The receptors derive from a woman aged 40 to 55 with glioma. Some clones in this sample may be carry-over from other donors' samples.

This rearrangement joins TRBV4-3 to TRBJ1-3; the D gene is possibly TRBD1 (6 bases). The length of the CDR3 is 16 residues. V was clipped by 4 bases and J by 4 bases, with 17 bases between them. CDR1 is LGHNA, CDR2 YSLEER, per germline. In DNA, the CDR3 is TGCGCCAGCAGCCCCGGGTGGAGGGGGAGAGGAAACACCATATATTTT. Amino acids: CASSPGWRGRGNTIYF.

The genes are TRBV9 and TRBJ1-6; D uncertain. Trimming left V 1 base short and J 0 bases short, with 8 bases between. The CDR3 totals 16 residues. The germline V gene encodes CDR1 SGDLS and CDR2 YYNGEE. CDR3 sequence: CASSVIASSYNSPLHF. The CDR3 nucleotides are TGTGCCAGCAGCGTAATTGCGAGCTCCTATAATTCACCCCTCCACTTT.

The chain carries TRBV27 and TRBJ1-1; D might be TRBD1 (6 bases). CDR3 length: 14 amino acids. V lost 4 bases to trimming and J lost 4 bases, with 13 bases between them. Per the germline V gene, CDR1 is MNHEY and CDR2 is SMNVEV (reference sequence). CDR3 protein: CASSYRDTGTEAFF. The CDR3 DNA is TGTGCCAGCAGTTACCGGGACACCGGCACTGAAGCTTTCTTT.

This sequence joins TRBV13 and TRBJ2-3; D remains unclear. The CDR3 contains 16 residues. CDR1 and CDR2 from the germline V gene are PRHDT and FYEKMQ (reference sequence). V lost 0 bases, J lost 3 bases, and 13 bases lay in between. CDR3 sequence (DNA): TGTGCCAGCAGCTTAGGGGTCGCCGCTTCAACAGATACGCAGTATTTT. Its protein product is CASSLGVAASTDTQYF.

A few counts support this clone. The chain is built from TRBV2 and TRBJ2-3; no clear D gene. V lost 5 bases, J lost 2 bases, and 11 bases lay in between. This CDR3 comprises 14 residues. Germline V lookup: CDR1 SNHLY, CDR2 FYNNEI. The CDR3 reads CASSLRALTDTQYF. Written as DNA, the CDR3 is TGTGCCAGCAGTCTCCGGGCCCTCACAGATACGCAGTATTTT. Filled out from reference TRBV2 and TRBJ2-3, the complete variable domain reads EPEVTQTPSHQVTQMGQEVILRCVPISNHLYFYWYRQILGQKVEFLVSFYNNEISEKSEIFDDQFSVERPDGSNFTLKIRSTKLEDSAMYFCASSLRALTDTQYFGPGTRLTVL.

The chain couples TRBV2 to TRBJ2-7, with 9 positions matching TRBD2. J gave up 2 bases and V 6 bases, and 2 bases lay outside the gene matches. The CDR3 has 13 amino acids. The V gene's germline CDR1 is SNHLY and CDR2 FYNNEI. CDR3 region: CASRIAGAYEQYF. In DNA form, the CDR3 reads TGTGCCAGCAGAATAGCGGGGGCCTACGAGCAGTACTTC.

This CDR3 is CASSGTSSTDTQYF. As DNA, the CDR3 is TGTGCCAGCAGCGGGACCTCTAGCACAGATACGCAGTATTTT. The V gene is TRBV2, the J gene TRBJ2-3, with D perhaps matching TRBD1 or TRBD2 (5 bases each). V shed 6 bases and J shed 0 bases, with 10 bases lying between them. Per the germline V gene, CDR1 is SNHLY and CDR2 is FYNNEI. The CDR3 is 14 amino acids.

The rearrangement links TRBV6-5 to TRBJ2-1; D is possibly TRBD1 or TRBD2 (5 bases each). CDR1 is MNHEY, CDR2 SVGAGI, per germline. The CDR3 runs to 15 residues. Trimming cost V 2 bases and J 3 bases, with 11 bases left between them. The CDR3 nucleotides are TGTGCCAGCAGTTACGGGGGAAGAATCTACAATGAGCAGTTCTTC. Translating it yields CASSYGGRIYNEQFF.